A selection of T cell receptor beta chains follows, all from one sample in a study of blood T cells in healthy people across ages. Using its own MiXCR run on the 5' RACE reads, TCRdb lists one record per CDR3 protein. The table shows around 710,000 distinct CDR3 sequences, with approximately 39% occurring only once. Sequenced material: blood. Receptors were obtained from a woman aged 60-75 years in good health. The conserved cysteine and the conserved F or W are not part of the CDR3 here.

J gene: TRBJ2-1; V gene: TRBV7-3; CDR3 protein: VSSLQAPGQGYEQF
J gene: TRBJ2-7; V gene: TRBV3-1; CDR3 protein: ASSQEHRGYEQY
J gene: TRBJ2-3; V gene: TRBV11-2; CDR3 protein: ASSLDLGLAGVSDTQY
J gene: TRBJ2-3; V gene: TRBV4-1; CDR3 protein: ASSQDEGATDTQY
J gene: TRBJ2-1; V gene: TRBV3-1; CDR3 protein: ASSQLALSGNEQF
J gene: TRBJ2-3; V gene: TRBV3-1; CDR3 protein: ASSQLTGGSDTQY
J gene: TRBJ2-5; V gene: TRBV9; CDR3 protein: ASSEGIKGLETQY
J gene: TRBJ2-1; V gene: TRBV12-3/TRBV12-4; CDR3 protein: ASRQTGVDSNEQF
J gene: TRBJ2-5; V gene: TRBV25-1; CDR3 protein: ASSDSRRVETQY
J gene: TRBJ2-5; V gene: TRBV5-6; CDR3 protein: ASSLGPGQY
J gene: TRBJ2-5; V gene: TRBV9; CDR3 protein: ASSVTVLTNNEQY
J gene: TRBJ2-1; V gene: TRBV7-9; CDR3 protein: ASSFLAFSYNEQF
J gene: TRBJ1-2; V gene: TRBV28; CDR3 protein: ASSFFGRGYT
J gene: TRBJ2-6; V gene: TRBV7-3; CDR3 protein: ASSLGWSGANVLT
J gene: TRBJ1-2; V gene: TRBV12-3/TRBV12-4; CDR3 protein: ASSSVQGANYGYT
J gene: TRBJ2-3; V gene: TRBV6-5; CDR3 protein: ASSYFDSSTDTQY
J gene: TRBJ2-3; V gene: TRBV25-1; CDR3 protein: ASSERRDRGGDTQY
J gene: TRBJ2-2; V gene: TRBV29-1; CDR3 protein: SVEEWDRANTGELF
J gene: TRBJ2-5; V gene: TRBV29-1; CDR3 protein: SARAGPAQETQY
J gene: TRBJ2-7; V gene: TRBV21-1; CDR3 protein: ASSKEVKAGGFYEQY
J gene: TRBJ2-5; V gene: TRBV7-2; CDR3 protein: ASSLGLVGNNEQY
J gene: TRBJ1-5; V gene: TRBV4-1; CDR3 protein: ASSQDRAVGQPQH
J gene: TRBJ2-7; V gene: TRBV6-5; CDR3 protein: ASTPVTSGSYEQY
J gene: TRBJ1-2; V gene: TRBV7-9; CDR3 protein: ASSPRSQLANYGYT
J gene: TRBJ2-7; V gene: TRBV9; CDR3 protein: ASSVASGGGSYEQY
J gene: TRBJ1-5; V gene: TRBV3-1; CDR3 protein: ASSQGPDQPQH
J gene: TRBJ2-1; V gene: TRBV4-3; CDR3 protein: ASSQDRLAGGYNEQF
J gene: TRBJ2-7; V gene: TRBV4-1; CDR3 protein: ASKTSGDRTYEQY
J gene: TRBJ2-7; V gene: TRBV20-1; CDR3 protein: SARIPTGSYEQY
J gene: TRBJ2-6; V gene: TRBV7-3; CDR3 protein: ASSLGRGESGANVLT
J gene: TRBJ2-7; V gene: TRBV20-1; CDR3 protein: SALTGLSYEQY
J gene: TRBJ1-1; V gene: TRBV29-1; CDR3 protein: SVVEGHKNTEAF
J gene: NA; V gene: TRBV7-6; CDR3 protein: ASSLEEGGVEQY
J gene: TRBJ1-2; V gene: TRBV20-1; CDR3 protein: SASRPGQLRGYT
J gene: NA; V gene: TRBV7-3; CDR3 protein: ASSLDRAGKNEQY
J gene: TRBJ1-5; V gene: TRBV21-1; CDR3 protein: ASSMSRGQPQH
J gene: TRBJ2-1; V gene: TRBV29-1; CDR3 protein: SVVRLARYNEQF
J gene: TRBJ2-5; V gene: TRBV11-2; CDR3 protein: ASSVTGPEGTQY
J gene: TRBJ1-4; V gene: TRBV20-1; CDR3 protein: SARPVGWDEKLF
J gene: TRBJ1-5; V gene: TRBV6-2/TRBV6-3; CDR3 protein: ASSYTGKNQPQH
J gene: TRBJ2-1; V gene: TRBV6-4; CDR3 protein: ASSASLSGENEQF
J gene: TRBJ1-2; V gene: TRBV20-1; CDR3 protein: SARGQTNYGYT
J gene: TRBJ1-1; V gene: TRBV7-8; CDR3 protein: ASSRGQGARNTEAF
J gene: TRBJ1-1; V gene: TRBV10-3; CDR3 protein: AIRLQEMNTEAF
J gene: TRBJ1-6; V gene: TRBV7-2; CDR3 protein: ASSLVGDGNSPLH
J gene: TRBJ2-3; V gene: TRBV29-1; CDR3 protein: SARTGVGDTQY
J gene: TRBJ2-1; V gene: TRBV11-2; CDR3 protein: ASRKGLAVYNEQF